The rows below give T cell receptor beta chains drawn from one sample of a study of cytomegalovirus exposure and HLA in healthy donors. The data were produced by immunoSEQ multiplex PCR, yet TCRdb's version contains in-frame clones alone and is incomplete. The table has 110,000 to 150,000 clones, around two thirds seen once. Input material: PBMCs. The source of these receptors is an older woman in good health and CMV-seropositive. Both conserved end residues are part of each CDR3. D genes are given only for firm matches. Expanded clones get a size class; other rows say once, few or many, or leave the size out.

DNA: TGTGCCAGCAGTGGGGGACATTTGAACACTGAAGCTTTCTTT; CDR3: CASSGGHLNTEAFF; D: .; size: few; V: TRBV6-1; J: TRBJ1-1
DNA: TGTGCCAGCAGTTCCCACCCACAGGGGCTGAACACTGAAGCTTTCTTT; CDR3: CASSSHPQGLNTEAFF; D: TRBD1; size: .; V: TRBV27; J: TRBJ1-1
DNA: TGTGCCAGCAGCCGGGGACTAGCGGGAGTACTTATGGGCACAGATACGCAGTATTTT; CDR3: CASSRGLAGVLMGTDTQYF; D: TRBD2; size: once; V: TRBV4-2; J: TRBJ2-3
DNA: TGTGCCACGGGGTTCTTGGGAACTGAAGCTTTCTTT; CDR3: CATGFLGTEAFF; D: .; size: .; V: TRBV27; J: TRBJ1-1
DNA: TGTGCCAGCAGTTTGCCCCGACGGGGAAACACTGAAGCTTTCTTT; CDR3: CASSLPRRGNTEAFF; D: .; size: once; V: TRBV28; J: TRBJ1-1
DNA: TGTGCCAGCAGCCGCGAGACCGGGGAGCTGTTTTTT; CDR3: CASSRETGELFF; D: .; size: few; V: TRBV11-3; J: TRBJ2-2
DNA: TGTGCCACCAGCAAAGCAGGGGGCTTAGGCTACGAGCAGTACTTC; CDR3: CATSKAGGLGYEQYF; D: TRBD1; size: .; V: TRBV15; J: TRBJ2-7
DNA: TGTGCCAGTAGTATAACAGGGGGAAACACTGAAGCTTTCTTT; CDR3: CASSITGGNTEAFF; D: TRBD1; size: .; V: TRBV19; J: TRBJ1-1
DNA: TGTGCCAGCACACTAGCGGGAGGGATTTACACCGGGGAGCTGTTTTTT; CDR3: CASTLAGGIYTGELFF; D: TRBD2; size: once; V: TRBV2; J: TRBJ2-2
DNA: TGCGCCAGCAGCCAAAGGGGGGGAGGGTCCTATGGCTACACCTTC; CDR3: CASSQRGGGSYGYTF; D: .; size: .; V: TRBV4-1; J: TRBJ1-2
DNA: TGTGCCTGGACGACAGGGGGGTACGAGCAGTACTTC; CDR3: CAWTTGGYEQYF; D: TRBD1; size: few; V: TRBV30; J: TRBJ2-7
DNA: TGTGCCAGCAGCTCTTCGGGGGGCGGGACTGAAGCTTTCTTT; CDR3: CASSSSGGGTEAFF; D: .; size: few; V: TRBV6-1; J: TRBJ1-1
DNA: TGTGCCAGCAGCCCGGGGGGAGTCCAAGAGACCCAGTACTTC; CDR3: CASSPGGVQETQYF; D: TRBD2; size: .; V: TRBV5-4; J: TRBJ2-5
DNA: TGCAGCGTTGTAGGACTAGCGGGTTCCTACGAGCAGTACTTC; CDR3: CSVVGLAGSYEQYF; D: TRBD2; size: .; V: TRBV29-1; J: TRBJ2-7
DNA: TGTGCCAGCATTCTAGGGTATAGCAGGGTAAGGAAACAGTACTTC; CDR3: CASILGYSRVRKQYF; D: .; size: few; V: TRBV6-6; J: TRBJ2-7
DNA: TGTGCCAGCAGGGGCGGAGGGGGAGGGACTGAAGCTTTCTTT; CDR3: CASRGGGGGTEAFF; D: .; size: few; V: TRBV6-4; J: TRBJ1-1
DNA: TGTGCCAGCTCACCAACCCAGAACTCTGGGGCCAACGTCCTGACTTTC; CDR3: CASSPTQNSGANVLTF; D: .; size: .; V: TRBV18; J: TRBJ2-6
DNA: TGTGCCAGCAGGAACTCAAAGAACACTGAAGCTTTCTTT; CDR3: CASRNSKNTEAFF; D: .; size: .; V: TRBV28; J: TRBJ1-1
DNA: TGTGCCAGCAGTGGAACAGGATATGAGCAGTTCTTC; CDR3: CASSGTGYEQFF; D: .; size: few; V: TRBV28; J: TRBJ2-1
DNA: TGTGCCAGTAGTATGGGACTAGCGGTATACGAGCAGTACTTC; CDR3: CASSMGLAVYEQYF; D: TRBD2; size: .; V: TRBV19; J: TRBJ2-7
DNA: TGTGCCAGCTCACCAGAGGGGGTGGTAAATAAAGAGACCCAGTACTTC; CDR3: CASSPEGVVNKETQYF; D: .; size: .; V: TRBV18; J: TRBJ2-5
DNA: TGTGCCAGCAGCCCGACAGGGTTGGGCTCCTACGAGCAGTACTTC; CDR3: CASSPTGLGSYEQYF; D: TRBD1; size: few; V: TRBV6-5; J: TRBJ2-7
DNA: TGTGCCAGTTTTCCGGAGGGGGCGCGGGGCACTGAAGCTTTCTTT; CDR3: CASFPEGARGTEAFF; D: TRBD1; size: few; V: TRBV19; J: TRBJ1-1
DNA: TGTGCCAGCAGCACAGGGGATCGAGGCTACACCTTC; CDR3: CASSTGDRGYTF; D: TRBD1; size: .; V: TRBV28; J: TRBJ1-2
DNA: TGCGCCAGCGGGCAGGGTTGGTCTGGGGCCAACGTCCTGACTTTC; CDR3: CASGQGWSGANVLTF; D: .; size: once; V: TRBV5-1; J: TRBJ2-6
DNA: TGTGCCAGCAGTGAGGGTAATGAAAAACTGTTTTTT; CDR3: CASSEGNEKLFF; D: .; size: .; V: TRBV28; J: TRBJ1-4
DNA: TGCGCCAGCAGCGCCGGACAGGCCACCTCTGGAAACACCATATATTTT; CDR3: CASSAGQATSGNTIYF; D: TRBD1; size: .; V: TRBV5-1; J: TRBJ1-3
DNA: TGTGCCAGCAGCTTAGAGGGGCTCACCTACGAGCAGTACTTC; CDR3: CASSLEGLTYEQYF; D: .; size: once; V: TRBV7-8; J: TRBJ2-7
DNA: TGTGCCAGCAGTTACCCACTCGCAGGACAGGGAGGGACCCAGTACTTC; CDR3: CASSYPLAGQGGTQYF; D: TRBD1; size: .; V: TRBV6-6; J: TRBJ2-5
DNA: TGTGCCAGCAGCCGGGACAGGGGAACTAATGAAAAACTGTTTTTT; CDR3: CASSRDRGTNEKLFF; D: TRBD1; size: .; V: TRBV5-4; J: TRBJ1-4
DNA: TGTGCCAGCAGGCTTTCCAGGGGCACGGGCAATCAGCCCCAGCATTTT; CDR3: CASRLSRGTGNQPQHF; D: .; size: .; V: TRBV14; J: TRBJ1-5
DNA: TGTGCCAGCAGTAACAGGGGACCCGGGGAGCTGTTTTTT; CDR3: CASSNRGPGELFF; D: TRBD1; size: .; V: TRBV6-1; J: TRBJ2-2
DNA: TGTGCCAGCACCCTGGGACACAGCAATCAGCCCCAGCATTTT; CDR3: CASTLGHSNQPQHF; D: .; size: .; V: TRBV2; J: TRBJ1-5
DNA: TGTGCCAGCTCACCCGGGGGAGGGCCGGGGTACGAGCAGTACTTC; CDR3: CASSPGGGPGYEQYF; D: TRBD2; size: few; V: TRBV18; J: TRBJ2-7
DNA: TGTGCCAGCAGCTTCCGACTAGCGGGGAGCCATTCATCTAGCACAGATACGCAGTATTTT; CDR3: CASSFRLAGSHSSSTDTQYF; D: TRBD2; size: .; V: TRBV13; J: TRBJ2-3
DNA: TGTGCCAGCAGCGTAGGGACAGGGGTCTCTGGAAACACCATATATTTT; CDR3: CASSVGTGVSGNTIYF; D: TRBD1; size: .; V: TRBV9; J: TRBJ1-3